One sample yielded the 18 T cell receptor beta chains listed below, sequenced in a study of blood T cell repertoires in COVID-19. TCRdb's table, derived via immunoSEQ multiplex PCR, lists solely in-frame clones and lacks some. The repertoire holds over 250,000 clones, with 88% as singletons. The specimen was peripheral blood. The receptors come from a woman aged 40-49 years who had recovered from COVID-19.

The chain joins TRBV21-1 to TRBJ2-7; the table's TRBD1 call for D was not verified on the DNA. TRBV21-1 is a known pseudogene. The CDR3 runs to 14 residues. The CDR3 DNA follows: TGTGCCAGCAGCAAGGGACAGGGATTGTTCGAGCAGTACGTC. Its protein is CASSKGQGLFEQYV.

Here the CDR3 DNA reads TGTGCCAGCAGCCACCGGACTACCGACAATGAGCAGTTCTTC. It yields the protein CASSHRTTDNEQFF. The rearrangement joins TRBV6-2 or TRBV6-3 to TRBJ2-1; maybe TRBD2 (6 bases). V lost 6 bases and J lost 5, with 14 bases in between. The CDR3 loop spans 14 amino acids. Germline loops: CDR1 MNHEY, CDR2 SVGEGT.

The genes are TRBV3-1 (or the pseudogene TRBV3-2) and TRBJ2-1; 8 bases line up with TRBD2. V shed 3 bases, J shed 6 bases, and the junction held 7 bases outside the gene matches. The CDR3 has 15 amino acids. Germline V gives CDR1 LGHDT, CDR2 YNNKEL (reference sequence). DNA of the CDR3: TGTGCCAGCAGCCACACTAGCGGCTTTCGCAATGAGCAGTTCTTC. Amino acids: CASSHTSGFRNEQFF.

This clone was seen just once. CDR3 sequence reads: CASSLGGTSYNEQFF. For the CDR3, the DNA is TGTGCCAGCAGCTTAGGGGGGACAAGCTACAATGAGCAGTTCTTC. This chain uses TRBV7-2 with TRBJ2-1, with D possibly TRBD1 on 6 matching bases. V was clipped by 1 base and J by 3 bases, with 10 bases between them. There are 15 residues in the CDR3. CDR1 SGHTA and CDR2 FQGNSA come from the germline V gene.

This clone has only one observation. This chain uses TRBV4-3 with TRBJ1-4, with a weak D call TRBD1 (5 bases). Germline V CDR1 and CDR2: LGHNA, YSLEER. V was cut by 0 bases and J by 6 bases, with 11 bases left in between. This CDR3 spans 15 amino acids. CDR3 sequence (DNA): TGCGCCAGCAGCCAAGACGGGGGTGGGGATGAAAAACTGTTTTTT. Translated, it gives CASSQDGGGDEKLFF.

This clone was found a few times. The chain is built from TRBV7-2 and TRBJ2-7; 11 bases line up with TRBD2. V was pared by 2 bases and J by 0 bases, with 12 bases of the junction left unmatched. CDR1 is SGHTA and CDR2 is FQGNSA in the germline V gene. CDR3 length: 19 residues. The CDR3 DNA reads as TGTGCCAGCAGCTTATGGAGGCTAGCGGGAGGCATGAGCTCCTACGAGCAGTACTTC. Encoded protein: CASSLWRLAGGMSSYEQYF.

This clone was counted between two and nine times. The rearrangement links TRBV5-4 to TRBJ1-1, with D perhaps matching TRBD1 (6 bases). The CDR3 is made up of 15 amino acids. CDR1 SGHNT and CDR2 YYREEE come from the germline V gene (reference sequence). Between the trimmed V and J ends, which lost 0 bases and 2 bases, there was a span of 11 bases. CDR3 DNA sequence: TGTGCCAGCAGCTTGGAGGCAGGGGCCAACACTGAAGCTTTCTTT. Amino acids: CASSLEAGANTEAFF. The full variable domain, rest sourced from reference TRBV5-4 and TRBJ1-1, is ETGVTQSPTHLIKTRGQQVTLRCSSQSGHNTVSWYQQALGQGPQFIFQYYREEENGRGNFPPRFSGLQFPNYSSELNVNALELDDSALYLCASSLEAGANTEAFFGQGTRLTVV.

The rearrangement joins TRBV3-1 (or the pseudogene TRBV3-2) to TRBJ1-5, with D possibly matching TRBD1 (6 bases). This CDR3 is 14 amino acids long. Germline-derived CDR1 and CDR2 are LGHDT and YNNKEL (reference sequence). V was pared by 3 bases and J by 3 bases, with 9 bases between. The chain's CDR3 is CASSQGAYNQPQHF. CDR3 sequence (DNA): TGTGCCAGCAGCCAGGGGGCCTACAATCAGCCCCAGCATTTT.

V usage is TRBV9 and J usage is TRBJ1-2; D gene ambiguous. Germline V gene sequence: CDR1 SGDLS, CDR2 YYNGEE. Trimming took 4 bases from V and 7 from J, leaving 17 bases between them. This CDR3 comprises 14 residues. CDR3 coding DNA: TGTGCCAGCAGCCCCGGGAGGGCGGGAACTGGCTACACCTTC. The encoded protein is CASSPGRAGTGYTF.

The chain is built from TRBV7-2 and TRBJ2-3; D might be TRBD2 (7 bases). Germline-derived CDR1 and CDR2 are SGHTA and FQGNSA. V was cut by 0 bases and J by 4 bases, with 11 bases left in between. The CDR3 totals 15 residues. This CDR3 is CASSLAGGGPDTQYF. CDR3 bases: TGTGCCAGCAGCTTAGCGGGGGGGGGCCCAGATACGCAGTATTTT.

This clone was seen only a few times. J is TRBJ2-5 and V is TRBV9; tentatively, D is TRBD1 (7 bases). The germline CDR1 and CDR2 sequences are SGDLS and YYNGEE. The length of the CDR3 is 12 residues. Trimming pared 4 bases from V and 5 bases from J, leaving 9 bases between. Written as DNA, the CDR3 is TGTGCCAGCAGCCAGGGGGGCGAGACCCAGTACTTC. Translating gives CASSQGGETQYF.

The CDR3 region has the DNA TGTGCCAGCTCACCACCCGCGACAGGGATCAATGAGCAGTTCTTC. It yields the protein CASSPPATGINEQFF. The chain links TRBV18 to TRBJ2-1; 7 bases agree with TRBD1. The CDR3 totals 15 residues. CDR1 and CDR2 (germline): KGHSH, LQKENI. With 0 bases clipped from V and 6 bases from J, the junction kept 5 bases outside the gene matches.

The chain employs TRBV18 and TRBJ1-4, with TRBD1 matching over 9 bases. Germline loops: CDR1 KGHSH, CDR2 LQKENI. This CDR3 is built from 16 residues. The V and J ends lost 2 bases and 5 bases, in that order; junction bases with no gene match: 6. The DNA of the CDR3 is TGTGCCAGCTCACCAAGAATGGGACAGGGAAATGAAAAACTGTTTTTT. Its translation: CASSPRMGQGNEKLFF.

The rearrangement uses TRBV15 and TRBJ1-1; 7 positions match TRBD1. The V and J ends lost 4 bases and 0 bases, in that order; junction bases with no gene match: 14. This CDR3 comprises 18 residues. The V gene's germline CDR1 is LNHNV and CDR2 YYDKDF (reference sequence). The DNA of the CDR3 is TGTGCCACCAGCACCCAAGGACAGGCAGTTTTAATGAACACTGAAGCTTTCTTT. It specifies CATSTQGQAVLMNTEAFF.

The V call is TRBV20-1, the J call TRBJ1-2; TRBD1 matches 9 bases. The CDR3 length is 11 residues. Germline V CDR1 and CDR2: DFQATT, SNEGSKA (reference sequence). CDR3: CRGQGTYGYTF. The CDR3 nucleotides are TGCAGGGGACAGGGAACCTATGGCTACACCTTC.

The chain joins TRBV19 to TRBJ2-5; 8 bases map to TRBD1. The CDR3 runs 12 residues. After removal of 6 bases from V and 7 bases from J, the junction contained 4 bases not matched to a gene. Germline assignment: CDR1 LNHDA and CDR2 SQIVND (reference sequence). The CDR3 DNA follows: TGTGCCAGTAGAGGACAGGGTACGACCCAGTACTTC. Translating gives CASRGQGTTQYF.

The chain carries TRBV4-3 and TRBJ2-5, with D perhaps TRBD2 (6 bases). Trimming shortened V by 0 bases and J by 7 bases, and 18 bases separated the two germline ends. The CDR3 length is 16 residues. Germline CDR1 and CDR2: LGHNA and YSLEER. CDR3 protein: CASSQDAGPLSGTQYF. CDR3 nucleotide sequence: TGCGCCAGCAGCCAAGATGCGGGACCACTCTCGGGGACCCAGTACTTC.

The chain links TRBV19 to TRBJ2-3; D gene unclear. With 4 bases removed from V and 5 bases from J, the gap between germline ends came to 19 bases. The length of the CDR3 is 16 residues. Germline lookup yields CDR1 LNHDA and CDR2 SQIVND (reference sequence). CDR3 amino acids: CASSTGNRQFQDTQYF. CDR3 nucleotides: TGTGCCAGTAGTACTGGAAACCGACAATTCCAAGATACGCAGTATTTT. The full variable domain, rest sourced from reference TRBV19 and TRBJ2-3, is DGGITQSPKYLFRKEGQNVTLSCEQNLNHDAMYWYRQDPGQGLRLIYYSQIVNDFQKGDIAEGYSVSREKKESFPLTVTSAQKNPTAFYLCASSTGNRQFQDTQYFGPGTRLTVL.